Given below is one TCR beta chain in context. Its cognate antigen is unknown. Since a far larger clone is one base different, this is likely a read error. Indicated time point: newly diagnosed GD, antithyroid drugs for less than 3 months. Making the TCR library involved RNA that had been extracted from PBMCs. Graves' disease diagnosis followed American Thyroid Association guidelines. The data belong to a study of regulatory T cells in long-lasting Graves disease. Findings of the study overall: TRBV28, TRBJ1-2 and TRBJ2-5 were segments that persistent disease favored.

According to the study, TCR beta libraries were built with iRepertoire HTBI primers and CDR3-region Arm-PCR. TCRdb analysed the multiplex PCR reads with MiXCR anew, one entry per CDR3 protein. Of about 330,000 distinct CDR3 sequences listed, around 15% were seen once; the top ten hold roughly a fifth. Germline V gene sequence: CDR1 MNHEY, CDR2 SVGEGT. The CDR3 is 15 residues long. These data are also associated with another study on T cells in Graves' hyperthyroidism and ophthalmopathy. This second report adds: Graves' hyperthyroidism was deemed stable absent ophthalmopathy progression within 18 months.

This sequence was found in a woman between 18 and 30 years old with Graves disease. Sequences were derived from peripheral blood mononuclear cells (PBMCs), sampled at new diagnosis, from a patient treated with antithyroid drugs. The chain combines TRBV6-2 or TRBV6-3 with TRBJ2-1, with D perhaps TRBD2 (5 bases). The CDR3 region is CVSSEGSGSYNEQFF. The CDR3 DNA reads TGTGTCAGCAGTGAGGGCAGTGGCTCCTACAATGAGCAGTTCTTC.